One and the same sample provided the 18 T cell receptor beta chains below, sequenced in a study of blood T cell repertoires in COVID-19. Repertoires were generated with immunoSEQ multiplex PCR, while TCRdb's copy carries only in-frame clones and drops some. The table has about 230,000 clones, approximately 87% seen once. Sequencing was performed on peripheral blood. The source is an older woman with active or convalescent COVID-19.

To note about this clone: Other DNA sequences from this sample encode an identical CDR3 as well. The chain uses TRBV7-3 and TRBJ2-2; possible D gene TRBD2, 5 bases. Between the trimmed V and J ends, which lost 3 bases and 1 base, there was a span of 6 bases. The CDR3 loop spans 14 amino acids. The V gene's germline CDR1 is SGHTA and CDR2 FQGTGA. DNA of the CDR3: TGTGCCAGCAGCTTGGCGGGGAACACCGGGGAGCTGTTTTTT. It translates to CASSLAGNTGELFF.

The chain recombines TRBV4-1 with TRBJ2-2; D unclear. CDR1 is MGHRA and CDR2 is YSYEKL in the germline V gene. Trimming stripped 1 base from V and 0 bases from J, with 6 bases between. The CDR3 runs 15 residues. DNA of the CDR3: TGCGCCAGCAGCCAAGTAGTTACGAACACCGGGGAGCTGTTTTTT. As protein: CASSQVVTNTGELFF.

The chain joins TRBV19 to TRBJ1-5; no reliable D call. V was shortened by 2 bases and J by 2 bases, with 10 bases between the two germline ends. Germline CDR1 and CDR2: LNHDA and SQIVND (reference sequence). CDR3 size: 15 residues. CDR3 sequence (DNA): TGTGCCAGTAGTATAACCGGGAGGGGCAATCAGCCCCAGCATTTT. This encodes CASSITGRGNQPQHF. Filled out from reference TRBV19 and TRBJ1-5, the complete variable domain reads DGGITQSPKYLFRKEGQNVTLSCEQNLNHDAMYWYRQDPGQGLRLIYYSQIVNDFQKGDIAEGYSVSREKKESFPLTVTSAQKNPTAFYLCASSITGRGNQPQHFGDGTRLSIL.

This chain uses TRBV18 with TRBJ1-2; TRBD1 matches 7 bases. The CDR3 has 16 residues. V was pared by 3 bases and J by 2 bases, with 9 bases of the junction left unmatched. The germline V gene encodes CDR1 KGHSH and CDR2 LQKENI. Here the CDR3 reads CASSPPGQTKNYGYTF. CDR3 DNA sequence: TGTGCCAGCTCACCTCCGGGACAGACGAAGAACTATGGCTACACCTTC. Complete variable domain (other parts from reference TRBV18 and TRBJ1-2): NAGVMQNPRHLVRRRGQEARLRCSPMKGHSHVYWYRQLPEEGLKFMVYLQKENIIDESGMPKERFSAEFPKEGPSILRIQQVVRGDSAAYFCASSPPGQTKNYGYTFGSGTRLTVV.

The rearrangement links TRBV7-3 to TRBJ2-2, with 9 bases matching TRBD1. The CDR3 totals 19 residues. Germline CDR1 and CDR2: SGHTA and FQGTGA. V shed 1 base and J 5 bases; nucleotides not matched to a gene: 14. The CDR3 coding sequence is TGTGCCAGCAGCTTAAGGGGCCGCGGGACAGGGAGAAGAACCGGGGAGCTGTTTTTT. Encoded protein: CASSLRGRGTGRRTGELFF.

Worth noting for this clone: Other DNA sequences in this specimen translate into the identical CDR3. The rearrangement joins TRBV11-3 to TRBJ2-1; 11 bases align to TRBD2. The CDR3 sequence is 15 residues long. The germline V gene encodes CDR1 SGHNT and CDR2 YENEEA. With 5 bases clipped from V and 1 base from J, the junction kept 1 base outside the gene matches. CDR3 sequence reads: CASSLAGGSYNEQFF. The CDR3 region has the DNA TGTGCCAGCAGCCTAGCGGGGGGATCCTACAATGAGCAGTTCTTC.

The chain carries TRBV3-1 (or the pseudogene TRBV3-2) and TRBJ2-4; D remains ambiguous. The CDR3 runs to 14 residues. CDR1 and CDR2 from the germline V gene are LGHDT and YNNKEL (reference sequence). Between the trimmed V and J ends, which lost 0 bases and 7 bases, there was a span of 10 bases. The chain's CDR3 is CASSQEEWRNIQYF. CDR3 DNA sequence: TGTGCCAGCAGCCAAGAGGAATGGCGGAACATTCAGTACTTC.

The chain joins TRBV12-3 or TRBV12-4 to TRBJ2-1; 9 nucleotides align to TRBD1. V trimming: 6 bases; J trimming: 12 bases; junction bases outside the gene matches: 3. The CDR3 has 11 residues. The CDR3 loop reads CASSSGQGQFF. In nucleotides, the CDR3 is TGTGCCAGCAGCTCGGGACAGGGGCAGTTCTTC.

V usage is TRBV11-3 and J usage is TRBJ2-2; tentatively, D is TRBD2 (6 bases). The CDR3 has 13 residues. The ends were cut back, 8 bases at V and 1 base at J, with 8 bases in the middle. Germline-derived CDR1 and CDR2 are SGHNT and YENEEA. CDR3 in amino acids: CASQGGNTGELFF. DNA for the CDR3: TGTGCCAGCCAGGGAGGGAACACCGGGGAGCTGTTTTTT.

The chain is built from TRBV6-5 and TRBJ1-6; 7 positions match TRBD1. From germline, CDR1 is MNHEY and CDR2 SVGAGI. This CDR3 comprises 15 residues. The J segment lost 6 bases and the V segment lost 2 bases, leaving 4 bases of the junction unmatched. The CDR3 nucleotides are TGTGCCAGCAGTTACGGGACAGACCCTAATTCACCCCTCCACTTT. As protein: CASSYGTDPNSPLHF.

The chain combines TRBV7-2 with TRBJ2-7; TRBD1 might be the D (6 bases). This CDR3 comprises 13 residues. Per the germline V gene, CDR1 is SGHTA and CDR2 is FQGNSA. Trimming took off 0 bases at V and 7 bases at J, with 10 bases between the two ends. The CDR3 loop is CASSLASGEEQYF. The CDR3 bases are TGTGCCAGCAGCTTAGCGTCAGGGGAGGAGCAGTACTTC. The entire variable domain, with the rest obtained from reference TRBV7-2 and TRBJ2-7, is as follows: GAGVSQSPSNKVTEKGKDVELRCDPISGHTALYWYRQSLGQGLEFLIYFQGNSAPDKSGLPSDRFSAERTGGSVSTLTIQRTQQEDSAVYLCASSLASGEEQYFGPGTRLTVT.

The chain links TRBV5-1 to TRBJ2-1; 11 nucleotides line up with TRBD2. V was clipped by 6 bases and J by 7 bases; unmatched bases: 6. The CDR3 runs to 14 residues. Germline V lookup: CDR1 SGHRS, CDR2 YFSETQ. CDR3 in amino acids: CASTVTSGVNEQFF. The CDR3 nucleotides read TGCGCCAGCACGGTGACTAGCGGGGTTAATGAGCAGTTCTTC.

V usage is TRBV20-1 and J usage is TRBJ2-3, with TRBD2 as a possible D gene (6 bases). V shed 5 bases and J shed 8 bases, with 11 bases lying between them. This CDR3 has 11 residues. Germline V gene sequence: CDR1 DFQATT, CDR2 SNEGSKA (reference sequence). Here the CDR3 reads CSALPTSTQYF. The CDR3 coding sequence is TGCAGTGCTCTCCCGACTAGTACGCAGTATTTT.

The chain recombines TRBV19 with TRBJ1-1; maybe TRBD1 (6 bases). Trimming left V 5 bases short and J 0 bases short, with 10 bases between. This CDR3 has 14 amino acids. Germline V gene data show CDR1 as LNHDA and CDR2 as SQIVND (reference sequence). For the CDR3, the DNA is TGTGCCAGTAGTCTCCAGGGGATGAACACTGAAGCTTTCTTT. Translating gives CASSLQGMNTEAFF.

CDR3 region: CVRSLSRENTGELFF. CDR3 nucleotides: TGTGTCAGAAGCTTGTCCAGGGAAAACACCGGGGAGCTGTTTTTT. V is TRBV7-5 and J is TRBJ2-2; the table assigns TRBD1, which was not confirmed against the DNA. TRBV7-5 is a pseudogene locus. The CDR3 covers 15 residues.

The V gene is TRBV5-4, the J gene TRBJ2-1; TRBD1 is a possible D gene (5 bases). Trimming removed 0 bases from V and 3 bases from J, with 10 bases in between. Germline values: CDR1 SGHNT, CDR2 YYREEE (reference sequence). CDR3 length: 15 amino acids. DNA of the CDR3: TGTGCCAGCAGCTTGGATCAGGGTGGCTACAATGAGCAGTTCTTC. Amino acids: CASSLDQGGYNEQFF.

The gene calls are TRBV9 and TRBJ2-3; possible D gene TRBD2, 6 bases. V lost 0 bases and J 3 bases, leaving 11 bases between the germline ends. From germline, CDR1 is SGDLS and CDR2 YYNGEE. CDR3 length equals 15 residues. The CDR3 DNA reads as TGTGCCAGCAGCGTAGGGGGGGTAAGGACAGATACGCAGTATTTT. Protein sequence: CASSVGGVRTDTQYF. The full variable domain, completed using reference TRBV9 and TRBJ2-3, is DSGVTQTPKHLITATGQRVTLRCSPRSGDLSVYWYQQSLDQGLQFLIQYYNGEERAKGNILERFSAQQFPDLHSELNLSSLELGDSALYFCASSVGGVRTDTQYFGPGTRLTVL.

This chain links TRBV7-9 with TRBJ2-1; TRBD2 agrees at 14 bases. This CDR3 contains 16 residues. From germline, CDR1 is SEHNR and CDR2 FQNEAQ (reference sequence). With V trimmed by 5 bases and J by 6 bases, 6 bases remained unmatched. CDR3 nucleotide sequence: TGTGCCAGCAGCCCACCGGGACTAGCGGGAGTCAATGAGCAGTTCTTC. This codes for CASSPPGLAGVNEQFF.